The 29 T cell receptor beta chains below come from one sample, sequenced in a study of T cell clonality in common variable immunodeficiency. Study observations and caveats: Reportedly, TCR beta sequences from common variable immunodeficiency showed fewer deletions and N-nucleotide insertions.

No cognate antigen is known for these TCRs. Sequenced by immunoSEQ multiplex PCR; TCRdb stores in-frame clones only, minus some. Singletons are absent from the sample, which has about 33,000 clones. The sequencing input was peripheral blood mononuclear cells. The origin of the receptors is a human donor with common variable immunodeficiency.

This clone appeared many times. Read coverage stops 3 residues before the CDR3 terminus; the germline J gene supplies the remainder. The J gene is TRBJ1-2, the V gene TRBV2, with D maybe TRBD1 (5 bases). This CDR3 contains 15 residues. Germline CDR1 and CDR2: SNHLY and FYNNEI. V lost 2 bases to trimming and J lost 5 bases, with 15 bases between them. The chain's CDR3 is CASSEWGDYGYGYTF. The CDR3 DNA, read in part, is TGTGCCAGCAGTGAATGGGGGGACTATGGGTATGGC.

This clone came up a few times. The DNA read from the CDR3 is TGTGCCAGCTCACCACGGAGTAGGACAGGGACTAATGAAAAA. This translates into CASSPRSRTGTNEK. The complete CDR3 sequence is CASSPRSRTGTNEKLFF. This chain uses TRBV18 with TRBJ1-4, with 8 bases fitting TRBD1. The read falls 3 residues short of the CDR3 end, and the missing part is taken from the germline J gene. This CDR3 has 17 amino acids. The trim removed 1 base at V and 2 bases at J, leaving 6 bases unmatched. From germline, CDR1 is KGHSH and CDR2 LQKENI.

This clone was counted between two and nine times. The read halts 3 residues ahead of the CDR3 end, with the missing end drawn from the germline J gene. This chain links TRBV30 with TRBJ2-5, with 7 bases lining up with TRBD1. Germline V gene sequence: CDR1 GTSNPN, CDR2 SVGIG (reference sequence). The CDR3 is made up of 12 amino acids. V lost 5 bases and J lost 4; bases outside the gene matches: 4. The sequenced part of the CDR3 DNA is TGTGCCTGGGAGACAGGGACAGAGACC. Protein product: CAWETGTET. The full CDR3 protein reads CAWETGTETQYF.

This clone was counted between two and nine times. The CDR3 end falls 3 residues outside the read, so it is completed with the germline J gene. The V call is TRBV19, the J call TRBJ2-3; D is unclear. V lost 4 bases and J 2 bases, leaving 4 bases between the germline ends. CDR1 and CDR2 (germline): LNHDA, SQIVND (reference sequence). CDR3 length: 12 residues. The sequenced CDR3 bases are TGTGCCAGTAGTAGACTCACAGATACG. Amino acids: CASSRLTDT. The CDR3 as a whole reads CASSRLTDTQYF.

A word on this clone: The DNA ends 3 residues before the CDR3 does, and the rest of the CDR3 is filled in from the germline J gene. This chain joins TRBV19 and TRBJ2-5, with TRBD1 matching 10 bases. Germline V lookup: CDR1 LNHDA, CDR2 SQIVND (reference sequence). The CDR3 runs to 15 residues. V was pared by 5 bases and J by 5 bases, with 8 bases of the junction left unmatched. The CDR3 reads CASSPKTGGGETQYF. The covered CDR3 bases are TGTGCCAGTAGTCCCAAGACAGGGGGCGGGGAGACC. Full variable domain (rest looked up from reference TRBV19 and TRBJ2-5): DGGITQSPKYLFRKEGQNVTLSCEQNLNHDAMYWYRQDPGQGLRLIYYSQIVNDFQKGDIAEGYSVSREKKESFPLTVTSAQKNPTAFYLCASSPKTGGGETQYFGPGTRLLVL.

This clone was recorded a few times. The read ends 3 residues shy of where the CDR3 ends; the end is completed using the germline J gene. This chain connects TRBV7-2 to TRBJ1-1; D gene ambiguous. Germline-derived CDR1 and CDR2 are SGHTA and FQGNSA. V lost 0 bases and J 3 bases, leaving 11 bases between the germline ends. The CDR3 is 15 amino acids. The CDR3 loop is CASSLARSADTEAFF. CDR3 DNA (partial): TGTGCCAGCAGCTTAGCTCGCTCAGCGGACACTGAA.

Concerning this clone itself: The read ends 3 residues before the CDR3 terminus; that terminus is restored from the germline J gene. The chain carries TRBV18 and TRBJ1-5; 8 positions match TRBD1. Trimming cost V 4 bases and J 6 bases; bases outside gene matches: 5. There are 14 residues in the CDR3. CDR1 is KGHSH, CDR2 LQKENI, per germline. Partial CDR3 DNA: TGTGCCAGCTCACGCCAGGGGGCGGCTCAGCCC. Protein: CASSRQGAAQP. The entire CDR3 reads CASSRQGAAQPQHF.

This clone was seen repeatedly, ten times or more. The read ends 3 residues early relative to the CDR3; the germline J gene fills the gap. V and J are TRBV20-1 and TRBJ1-4; perhaps TRBD1 as D (5 bases). This CDR3 has 14 residues. The V and J ends lost 1 base and 7 bases respectively, with 13 bases between them. CDR1 is DFQATT, CDR2 SNEGSKA, per germline (reference sequence). The CDR3 region is CSARGRNQGEKLFF. The DNA read from the CDR3 is TGCAGTGCTAGAGGGCGGAATCAGGGTGAAAAA.

This clone showed up many times. The observed sequence ends 3 residues before the CDR3 terminus, with the missing tail filled in from the germline J gene. This rearrangement joins TRBV19 to TRBJ1-5; 9 bases align to TRBD1. The CDR3 has 14 residues. Germline CDR1 reads LNHDA; CDR2 reads SQIVND (reference sequence). The junction had 1 base not matched to a gene; V was cut back by 1 base and J by 6 bases. The part of the CDR3 DNA that was read is TGTGCCAGTAGTATAGGGACAGGGGCTCAGCCC. Protein product: CASSIGTGAQP. The full CDR3 reads CASSIGTGAQPQHF.

This clone was counted at least ten times. The read ends 3 residues before the CDR3 terminus; that terminus is restored from the germline J gene. This chain joins TRBV2 and TRBJ2-2, with 7 bases fitting TRBD1. CDR3 length: 13 residues. From germline, CDR1 is SNHLY and CDR2 FYNNEI. V was pared by 8 bases and J by 6 bases, with 6 bases of the junction left unmatched. CDR3 DNA, as far as it was read: TGTGCCAGCTCGACAGGGAATGCCGGGGAG. The encoded protein is CASSTGNAGE. The CDR3, in full, reads CASSTGNAGELFF.

This clone was counted a few times. Read sequence stops 3 residues before the CDR3 end, and the germline J gene provides the missing end. V and J are TRBV19 and TRBJ1-5, with no clear D. The CDR3 totals 14 residues. Trimming cost V 3 bases and J 7 bases, with 13 bases left between them. Germline-derived CDR1 and CDR2 are LNHDA and SQIVND (reference sequence). The CDR3 sequence: CASSMGRKEQPQHF. The sequenced CDR3 bases are TGTGCCAGTAGTATGGGCAGGAAGGAGCAGCCC.

This clone came up a few times. The CDR3 end is not reached by the read, which stops 3 residues before it; the germline J gene fills it in. The V call is TRBV13, the J call TRBJ2-1, with D possibly TRBD2 on 6 matching bases. The germline V gene has CDR1 PRHDT and CDR2 FYEKMQ (reference sequence). Trimming stripped 3 bases from V and 0 bases from J, with 18 bases between. This CDR3 contains 18 residues. The covered CDR3 bases are TGTGCCAGCAGCTTGGAGACGGACTATTCGAGCTCCTACAATGAG. Translation gives CASSLETDYSSSYNE. In full, the CDR3 reads CASSLETDYSSSYNEQFF.

This clone was picked up many times. Read coverage stops 3 residues before the CDR3 terminus; the germline J gene supplies the remainder. Within the sample, other DNA sequences also encode this same CDR3. The rearrangement uses TRBV2 and TRBJ2-7; D uncertain. The CDR3 totals 11 residues. Trimming took off 4 bases at V and 1 base at J, with 2 bases between the two ends. Germline assignment: CDR1 SNHLY and CDR2 FYNNEI. The CDR3 protein is CASSVSYEQYF. Partial CDR3 DNA: TGTGCCAGCAGTGTATCCTACGAG.

Points on this clone: A much larger clone lies a single base off, so this may be a read error. Read coverage stops 3 residues before the CDR3 terminus; the germline J gene supplies the remainder. This sample includes further DNA sequences coding for the same CDR3. The chain couples TRBV30 to TRBJ1-5; tentatively, D is TRBD1 (5 bases). The CDR3 length is 13 residues. Trimming cost V 0 bases and J 5 bases, with 8 bases left between them. Germline CDR1 GTSNPN, CDR2 SVGIG (reference sequence). The CDR3 region is CAWSVQGDQPQHF. CDR3 DNA, as far as it was read: TGTGCCTGGAGTGTACAAGGGGATCAGCCC.

This clone was seen a few times. The sequenced fragment ends 3 residues before the CDR3 boundary, so the rest is inferred from the germline J gene. V and J are TRBV19 and TRBJ1-1, with 7 nucleotides matching TRBD1. V was pared by 3 bases and J by 4 bases, with 14 bases of the junction left unmatched. The CDR3 runs 17 residues. Germline V gives CDR1 LNHDA, CDR2 SQIVND (reference sequence). The covered CDR3 bases are TGTGCCAGTAGTATGAGGGGTTCGACAGGGCATCCCACTGAA. It translates to CASSMRGSTGHPTE. The whole CDR3 protein reads CASSMRGSTGHPTEAFF. Drawing the rest from reference TRBV19 and TRBJ1-1, the complete variable domain is DGGITQSPKYLFRKEGQNVTLSCEQNLNHDAMYWYRQDPGQGLRLIYYSQIVNDFQKGDIAEGYSVSREKKESFPLTVTSAQKNPTAFYLCASSMRGSTGHPTEAFFGQGTRLTVV.

This clone was found a few times. Sequencing ends 3 residues short of the CDR3 end; the germline J gene provides the rest. V is TRBV7-2 and J is TRBJ1-5; 7 bases match TRBD1. CDR1 SGHTA and CDR2 FQGNSA come from the germline V gene. The V segment lost 5 bases and the J segment 7 bases; nucleotides outside the gene matches: 8. The length of the CDR3 is 14 residues. CDR3 in amino acids: CASSRDSRKQPQHF. The sequenced CDR3 bases are TGTGCCAGCAGCCGGGACAGCCGAAAGCAGCCC.

This clone was seen only a few times. With the read ending 3 residues before the CDR3 end, the germline J gene is used to fill in that end. The chain has TRBV30 and TRBJ1-6; D might be TRBD1 (5 bases). CDR3 length equals 16 residues. Per germline, CDR1 GTSNPN and CDR2 SVGIG (reference sequence). Trimming cost V 2 bases and J 0 bases, with 11 bases left between them. CDR3 DNA (partial): TGTGCCTGGAGTCGGGGGGGAGGCTCCTATAATTCACCC. As protein: CAWSRGGGSYNSP. Given in full, the CDR3 is CAWSRGGGSYNSPLHF. Full variable domain (remainder filled in from reference TRBV30 and TRBJ1-6): SQTIHQWPATLVQPVGSPLSLECTVEGTSNPNLYWYRQAAGRGLQLLFYSVGIGQISSEVPQNLSASRPQDRQFILSSKKLLLSDSGFYLCAWSRGGGSYNSPLHFGNGTRLTVT.

The sequenced part of the CDR3 DNA is TGTGCCAGTAGTATCTCTCACCAGGGGCAGTATGGC. Translating gives CASSISHQGQYG. From start to end, the CDR3 is CASSISHQGQYGYTF. The chain is built from TRBV19 and TRBJ1-2; D might be TRBD1 (6 bases). The read is 3 residues too short to cover the CDR3 end, so that end is filled in from the germline J gene. This CDR3 spans 15 amino acids. Germline V gives CDR1 LNHDA, CDR2 SQIVND (reference sequence). V was shortened by 3 bases and J by 5 bases, with 16 bases between the two germline ends.

This clone was recorded a few times. The sequenced fragment ends 3 residues before the CDR3 boundary, so the rest is inferred from the germline J gene. The chain couples TRBV30 to TRBJ2-1; 7 bases align to TRBD1. After removal of 6 bases from V and 4 bases from J, the junction contained 9 bases not matched to a gene. This CDR3 contains 14 residues. The germline CDR1 and CDR2 sequences are GTSNPN and SVGIG (reference sequence). CDR3 amino acids: CACPGQTRYNEQFF. The CDR3 DNA, read in part, is TGTGCCTGCCCGGGACAGACGAGGTACAATGAG. Full variable domain (remainder filled in from reference TRBV30 and TRBJ2-1): SQTIHQWPATLVQPVGSPLSLECTVEGTSNPNLYWYRQAAGRGLQLLFYSVGIGQISSEVPQNLSASRPQDRQFILSSKKLLLSDSGFYLCACPGQTRYNEQFFGPGTRLTVL.

This clone was counted between two and nine times. The sequenced CDR3 bases are TGTGCCAGTAGGACTAGCGGGGGTGCAGATACG. It codes for CASRTSGGADT. The complete CDR3 protein is CASRTSGGADTQYF. The rearrangement links TRBV19 to TRBJ2-3; 12 bases line up with TRBD2. The CDR3 is cut off 3 residues early in the read; its end comes from the germline J gene. The CDR3 totals 14 residues. V dropped 6 bases and J dropped 4; count of bases not matched to a gene: 2. The V gene's germline CDR1 is LNHDA and CDR2 SQIVND (reference sequence).

There are many counts of this clone. The CDR3 is cut off 3 residues early in the read; its end comes from the germline J gene. The chain links TRBV7-8 to TRBJ2-3; tentative D call: TRBD1 (6 bases). Germline V CDR1 and CDR2: SGHVS, FQNEAQ. V was pared by 5 bases and J by 2 bases, with 11 bases between. The CDR3 is 14 residues long. The CDR3 spells CASSTDRHTDTQYF. The DNA read from the CDR3 is TGTGCCAGCAGCACCGACAGGCACACAGATACG.

This clone has more than one count but fewer than ten. The sequenced fragment ends 3 residues before the CDR3 boundary, so the rest is inferred from the germline J gene. The chain has TRBV7-7 and TRBJ1-3; D call uncertain. The germline CDR1 and CDR2 sequences are SSHAT and FNYEAQ (reference sequence). This CDR3 comprises 11 residues. Deletions cut 10 bases from V and 8 bases from J, with 12 bases between. CDR3 loop: CATAVKDTIYF. The DNA read from the CDR3 is TGTGCCACCGCCGTGAAGGACACC.

Comment on this clone: A read error may produce the germline difference seen at one junction end. With the read ending 3 residues before the CDR3 end, the germline J gene is used to fill in that end. The chain employs TRBV30 and TRBJ1-5; 7 bases are a match to TRBD1. There are 15 residues in the CDR3. Germline CDR1 and CDR2: GTSNPN and SVGIG (reference sequence). CDR3 amino acids: CAWSRGTDSKQPQHF. The sequenced CDR3 bases are TGTGCCTGGAGTAGGGGGACAGATAGCAAGCAGCCC.

CDR3 DNA, as far as it was read: TGTGCCAGCTCACCACGGACAGGGACCTACGAG. Translated: CASSPRTGTYE. The whole CDR3 protein reads CASSPRTGTYEQYF. The rearrangement uses TRBV18 and TRBJ2-7; TRBD1 aligns across 8 bases. With the read ending 3 residues before the CDR3 end, the germline J gene is used to fill in that end. The CDR3 consists of 14 residues. The germline CDR1 and CDR2 sequences are KGHSH and LQKENI. The V and J ends lost 1 base and 2 bases, in that order; junction bases with no gene match: 1.

This clone turned up a few times. Sequencing ends 3 residues short of the CDR3 end; the germline J gene provides the rest. J is TRBJ1-4 and V is TRBV30; D not resolved. Germline CDR1 and CDR2: GTSNPN and SVGIG (reference sequence). Trimming removed 2 bases at V and 0 bases at J, with 13 bases between. The CDR3 has 16 amino acids. The CDR3 is CAWSRQALATNEKLFF. Incomplete CDR3 DNA: TGTGCCTGGAGTAGGCAGGCCCTTGCAACTAATGAAAAA.

This CDR3 is CAWDYRTGREYNSPLHF. CDR3 DNA, as far as it was read: TGTGCCTGGGATTATCGGACAGGGAGGGAGTATAATTCACCC. The genes are TRBV30 and TRBJ1-6; 8 nucleotides align to TRBD1. The observed sequence ends 3 residues before the CDR3 terminus, with the missing tail filled in from the germline J gene. CDR1 and CDR2 from the germline V gene are GTSNPN and SVGIG (reference sequence). The CDR3 has 17 amino acids. V shed 5 bases, J shed 4 bases, and the junction held 13 bases outside the gene matches.

This clone was observed a handful of times. The DNA read from the CDR3 is TGTGCCAGCAGTACGGGACAGGGGAGCCGGTCACCC. Its protein is CASSTGQGSRSP. The full CDR3 is CASSTGQGSRSPLHF. This chain joins TRBV2 and TRBJ1-6; TRBD1 matches 10 bases. The CDR3 end falls 3 residues outside the read, so it is completed with the germline J gene. Trimming took 5 bases from V and 10 from J; bases not matched to a gene: 8. Germline CDR1 and CDR2: SNHLY and FYNNEI. The CDR3 is 15 amino acids.

This clone was counted ten times or more. The read ends 3 residues before the CDR3 terminus; that terminus is restored from the germline J gene. This chain links TRBV7-9 with TRBJ1-1; 8 nucleotides agree with TRBD1. V dropped 4 bases and J dropped 4; count of bases not matched to a gene: 5. The CDR3 covers 14 residues. Germline values: CDR1 SEHNR, CDR2 FQNEAQ (reference sequence). The DNA read from the CDR3 is TGTGCCAGCAGCTCACCGACAGGGGTCACTGAA. Residues: CASSSPTGVTE. The full-length CDR3 reads as CASSSPTGVTEAFF.

There are many counts of this clone. CDR3 region: CASSSFNTGELFF. CDR3 bases read: TGTGCCAGCAGCTCCTTCAACACCGGGGAG. V usage is TRBV5-6 and J usage is TRBJ2-2; D gene unclear. The read comes to an end 3 residues before the CDR3 does, leaving the germline J gene to fill in the end. The CDR3 sequence is 13 residues long. Germline V gives CDR1 SGHDT, CDR2 YYEEEE. V shed 3 bases and J shed 2 bases, with 5 bases lying between them.